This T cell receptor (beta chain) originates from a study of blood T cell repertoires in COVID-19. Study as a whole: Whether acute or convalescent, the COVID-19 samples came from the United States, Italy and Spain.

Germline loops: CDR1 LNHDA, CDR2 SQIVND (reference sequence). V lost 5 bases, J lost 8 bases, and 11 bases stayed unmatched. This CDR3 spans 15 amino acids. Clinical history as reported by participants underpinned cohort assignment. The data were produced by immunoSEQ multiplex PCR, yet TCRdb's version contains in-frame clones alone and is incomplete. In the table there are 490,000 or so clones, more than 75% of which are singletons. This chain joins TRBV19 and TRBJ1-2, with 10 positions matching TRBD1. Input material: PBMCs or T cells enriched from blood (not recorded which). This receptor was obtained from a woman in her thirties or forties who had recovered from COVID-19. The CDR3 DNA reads TGTGCCAGTAGTGCGGGGACAGGGGTTCTCCCCGGCTACACCTTC. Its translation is CASSAGTGVLPGYTF.